This is a list of T cell receptor beta chains from one sample in a study of T cells of healthy individuals. Each CDR3 protein is one row after TCRdb ran MiXCR on the 5' RACE reads. This table holds approximately 89,000 distinct CDR3 sequences, roughly 5% found once. These receptors came from a female donor in good health. Both conserved end residues are trimmed from each CDR3. Fields, in order: V gene, clone size, J gene, CDR3 protein. For some rows the clone size is stated as once, few or many, or as a class when expanded; others skip it.

v_gene: TRBV7-8
abundance: NA
j_gene: TRBJ2-5
CDR3aa: ASSWDQGAQY

v_gene: TRBV28
abundance: many
j_gene: TRBJ1-1
CDR3aa: ASSFPDRNTEAF

v_gene: TRBV7-6
abundance: many
j_gene: TRBJ2-1
CDR3aa: ASSLELAGLGEQF

v_gene: TRBV29-1
abundance: NA
j_gene: TRBJ1-2
CDR3aa: SVEKGGASYGYN

v_gene: TRBV19
abundance: NA
j_gene: TRBJ1-5
CDR3aa: ASSSGQGRGSSNQPQH

v_gene: TRBV4-3
abundance: many
j_gene: TRBJ2-6
CDR3aa: ASSQAMGSGANVLT

v_gene: TRBV29-1
abundance: many
j_gene: TRBJ2-3
CDR3aa: SVEGRTGISADTQY

v_gene: TRBV12-3/TRBV12-4
abundance: many
j_gene: TRBJ2-6
CDR3aa: ASSFWRINSGANVLT

v_gene: TRBV12-3/TRBV12-4
abundance: many
j_gene: TRBJ1-1
CDR3aa: ASSLSWANTEAF

v_gene: TRBV6-2/TRBV6-3
abundance: many
j_gene: TRBJ1-5
CDR3aa: ASSTDRDNQPQH

v_gene: TRBV5-5
abundance: many
j_gene: TRBJ2-2
CDR3aa: ASSLSSSGELF

v_gene: TRBV5-1
abundance: NA
j_gene: TRBJ1-3
CDR3aa: ASSLGYRDTISGNTIY

v_gene: TRBV6-2/TRBV6-3
abundance: NA
j_gene: TRBJ1-5
CDR3aa: ASSLDGMEPQH

v_gene: TRBV4-3
abundance: NA
j_gene: TRBJ2-1
CDR3aa: ASSHVQGNEQF

v_gene: TRBV4-1
abundance: NA
j_gene: TRBJ2-1
CDR3aa: ASSAGTGLAGDEQF

v_gene: TRBV4-3
abundance: many
j_gene: TRBJ2-7
CDR3aa: ASSQVSGTGTYEQY

v_gene: TRBV28
abundance: many
j_gene: TRBJ1-5
CDR3aa: ASTGQGAGDQPQH

v_gene: TRBV5-1
abundance: many
j_gene: TRBJ2-3
CDR3aa: ASRKVEVTDTQY

v_gene: TRBV28
abundance: NA
j_gene: TRBJ2-7
CDR3aa: ASSFQPYEQY

v_gene: TRBV9
abundance: many
j_gene: TRBJ2-1
CDR3aa: ASSGTSFGEQF

v_gene: TRBV29-1
abundance: NA
j_gene: TRBJ2-3
CDR3aa: SVVGALSTDTQY

v_gene: TRBV29-1
abundance: many
j_gene: TRBJ2-7
CDR3aa: SVEAGGYLEQY

v_gene: TRBV9
abundance: few
j_gene: TRBJ1-5
CDR3aa: ASSAADGQPQH

v_gene: TRBV9
abundance: many
j_gene: TRBJ1-1
CDR3aa: ASSGRTAAGTEAF

v_gene: TRBV6-5
abundance: few
j_gene: TRBJ1-1
CDR3aa: ASSIQGRGRTEAF

v_gene: TRBV20-1
abundance: NA
j_gene: TRBJ1-2
CDR3aa: SAQEGVGYGYT

v_gene: TRBV5-5
abundance: few
j_gene: TRBJ2-6
CDR3aa: ASSLVISGANVLT

v_gene: TRBV29-1
abundance: NA
j_gene: TRBJ1-4
CDR3aa: SGTTGAGNEKLF

v_gene: TRBV5-1
abundance: many
j_gene: TRBJ2-6
CDR3aa: ASSPAGTGIPMAVGANVLT

v_gene: TRBV5-1
abundance: many
j_gene: TRBJ2-5
CDR3aa: ASSLWSQETQY

v_gene: TRBV28
abundance: many
j_gene: TRBJ2-7
CDR3aa: ASRLAGLEQY

v_gene: TRBV6-6
abundance: many
j_gene: TRBJ2-3
CDR3aa: ASVRPGESTDTQY

v_gene: TRBV4-1
abundance: NA
j_gene: TRBJ1-1
CDR3aa: ASSPRTGRWDTEAF

v_gene: TRBV7-2
abundance: few
j_gene: TRBJ2-1
CDR3aa: ASSLVRLNEQF

v_gene: TRBV12-3/TRBV12-4
abundance: NA
j_gene: TRBJ2-1
CDR3aa: ASSDTGTVYNEQF

v_gene: TRBV7-2
abundance: few
j_gene: TRBJ2-7
CDR3aa: ASSSSGARSYEQY

v_gene: TRBV7-9
abundance: few
j_gene: TRBJ1-1
CDR3aa: ASSRKQGLEAF

v_gene: TRBV7-9
abundance: many
j_gene: TRBJ1-1
CDR3aa: ATRYRGRNTEAF

v_gene: TRBV4-2
abundance: many
j_gene: TRBJ2-1
CDR3aa: ASSHGLAGEYNEQF

v_gene: TRBV28
abundance: many
j_gene: TRBJ2-1
CDR3aa: ATYGGWQYNEQF

v_gene: TRBV20-1
abundance: many
j_gene: TRBJ1-1
CDR3aa: SAHIQGNLEAF

v_gene: TRBV27
abundance: many
j_gene: TRBJ2-5
CDR3aa: ASSHGHLKLGETQY